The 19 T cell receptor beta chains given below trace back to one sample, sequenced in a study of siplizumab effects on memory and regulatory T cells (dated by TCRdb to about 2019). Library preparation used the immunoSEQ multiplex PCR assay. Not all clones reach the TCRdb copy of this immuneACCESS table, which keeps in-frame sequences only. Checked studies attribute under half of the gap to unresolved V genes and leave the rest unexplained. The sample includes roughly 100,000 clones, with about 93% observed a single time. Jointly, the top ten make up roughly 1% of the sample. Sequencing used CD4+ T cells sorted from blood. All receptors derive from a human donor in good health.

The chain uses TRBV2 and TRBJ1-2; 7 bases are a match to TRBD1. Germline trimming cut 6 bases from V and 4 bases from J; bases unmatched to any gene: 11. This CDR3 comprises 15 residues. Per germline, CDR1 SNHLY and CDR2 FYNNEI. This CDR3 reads CASSHERGLAYGYTF. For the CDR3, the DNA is TGTGCCAGCAGCCATGAGAGGGGGCTTGCCTATGGCTACACCTTC.

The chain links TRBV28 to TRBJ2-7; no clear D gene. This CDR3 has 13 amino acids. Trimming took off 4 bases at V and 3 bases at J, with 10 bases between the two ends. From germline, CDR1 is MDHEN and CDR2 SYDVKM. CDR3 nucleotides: TGTGCCAGCAGTTCTCCCTTGGTCTACGAGCAGTACTTC. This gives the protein CASSSPLVYEQYF.

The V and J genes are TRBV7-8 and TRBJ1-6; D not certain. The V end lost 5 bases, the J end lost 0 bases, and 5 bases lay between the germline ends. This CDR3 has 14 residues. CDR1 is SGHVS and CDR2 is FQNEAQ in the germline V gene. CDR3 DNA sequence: TGTGCCAGCAGCCCGCGCTCCTATAATTCACCCCTCCACTTT. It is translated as CASSPRSYNSPLHF.

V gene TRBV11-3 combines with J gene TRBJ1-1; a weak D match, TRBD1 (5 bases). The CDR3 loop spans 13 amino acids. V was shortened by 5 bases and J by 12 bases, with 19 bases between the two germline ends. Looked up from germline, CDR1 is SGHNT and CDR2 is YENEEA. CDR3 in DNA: TGTGCCAGCAGCCTCGGGCGGGGGTATGGAACTTTCTTT. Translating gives CASSLGRGYGTFF.

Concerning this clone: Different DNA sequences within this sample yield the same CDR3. The CDR3 sequence is CASSPGTAQETQYF. CDR3 sequence (DNA): TGCGCCAGCAGCCCAGGGACCGCCCAAGAGACCCAGTACTTC. The rearrangement joins TRBV5-1 to TRBJ2-5; the D call may be TRBD1 or TRBD2 (5 bases each). CDR1 and CDR2 from the germline V gene are SGHRS and YFSETQ. Trimming took off 4 bases at V and 1 base at J, with 11 bases between the two ends. This CDR3 has 14 amino acids.

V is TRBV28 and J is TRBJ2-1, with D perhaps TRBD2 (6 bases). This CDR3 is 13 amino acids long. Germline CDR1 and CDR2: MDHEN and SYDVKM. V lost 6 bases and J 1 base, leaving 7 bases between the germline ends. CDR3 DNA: TGTGCCAGCAGCGGGAGATCCTACAATGAGCAGTTCTTC. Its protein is CASSGRSYNEQFF.

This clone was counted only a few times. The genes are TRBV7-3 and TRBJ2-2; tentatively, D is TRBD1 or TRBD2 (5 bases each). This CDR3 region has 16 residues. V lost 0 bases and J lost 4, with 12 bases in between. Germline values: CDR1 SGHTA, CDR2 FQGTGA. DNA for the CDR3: TGTGCCAGCAGCTTAACCTTGAGGGGTGGCACCGGGGAGCTGTTTTTT. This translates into CASSLTLRGGTGELFF.

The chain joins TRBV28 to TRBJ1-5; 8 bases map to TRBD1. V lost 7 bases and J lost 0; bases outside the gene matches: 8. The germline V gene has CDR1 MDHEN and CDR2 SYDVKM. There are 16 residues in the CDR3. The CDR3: CASTPGTGVSNQPQHF. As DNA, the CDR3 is TGTGCCAGCACCCCCGGGACAGGCGTTAGCAATCAGCCCCAGCATTTT.

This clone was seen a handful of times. The CDR3 region has the DNA TGTGCCAGCAGTTACGGCTCCGATCAGCCCCAGCATTTT. Protein product: CASSYGSDQPQHF. The genes are TRBV6-5 and TRBJ1-5; D is undetermined. The CDR3 has 13 amino acids. Germline CDR1 MNHEY, CDR2 SVGAGI. V lost 2 bases to trimming and J lost 5 bases, with 7 bases between them.

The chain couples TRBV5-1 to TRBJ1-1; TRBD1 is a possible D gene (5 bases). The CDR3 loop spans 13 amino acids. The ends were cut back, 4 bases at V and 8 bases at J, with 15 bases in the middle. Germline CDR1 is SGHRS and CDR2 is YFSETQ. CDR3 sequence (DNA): TGCGCCAGCAGCCCAGGGACGGGAAGCGAAGCTTTCTTT. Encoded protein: CASSPGTGSEAFF.

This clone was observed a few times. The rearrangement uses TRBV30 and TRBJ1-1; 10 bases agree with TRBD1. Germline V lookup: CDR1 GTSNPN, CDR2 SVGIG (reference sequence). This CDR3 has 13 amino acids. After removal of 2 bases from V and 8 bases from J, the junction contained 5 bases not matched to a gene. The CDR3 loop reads CAWSPGQGWEAFF. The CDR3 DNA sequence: TGTGCCTGGAGTCCGGGACAGGGGTGGGAAGCTTTCTTT.

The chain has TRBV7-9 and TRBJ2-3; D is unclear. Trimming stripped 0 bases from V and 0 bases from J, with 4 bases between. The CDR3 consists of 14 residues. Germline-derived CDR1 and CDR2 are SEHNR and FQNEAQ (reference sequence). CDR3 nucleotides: TGTGCCAGCAGCTTAGCGCTGAGCACAGATACGCAGTATTTT. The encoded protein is CASSLALSTDTQYF.

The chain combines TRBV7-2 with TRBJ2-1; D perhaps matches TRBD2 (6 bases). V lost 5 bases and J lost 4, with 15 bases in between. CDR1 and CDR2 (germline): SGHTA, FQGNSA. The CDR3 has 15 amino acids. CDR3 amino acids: CASSGRLGGYNEQFF. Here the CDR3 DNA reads TGTGCCAGCAGCGGGAGACTGGGGGGTTACAATGAGCAGTTCTTC.

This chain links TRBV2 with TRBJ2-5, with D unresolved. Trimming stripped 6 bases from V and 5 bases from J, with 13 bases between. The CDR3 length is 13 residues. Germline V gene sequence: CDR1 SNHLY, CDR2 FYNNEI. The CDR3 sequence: CASSSFVRETQYF. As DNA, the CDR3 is TGTGCCAGCAGCTCCTTTGTGCGGGAGACCCAGTACTTC.

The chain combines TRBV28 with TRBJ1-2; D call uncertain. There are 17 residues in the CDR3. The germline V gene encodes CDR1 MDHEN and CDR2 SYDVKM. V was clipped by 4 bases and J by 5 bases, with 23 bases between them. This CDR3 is CASSSQLKARIQYGYTF. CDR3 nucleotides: TGTGCCAGCAGTTCACAGTTAAAGGCTCGGATACAGTATGGCTACACCTTC.

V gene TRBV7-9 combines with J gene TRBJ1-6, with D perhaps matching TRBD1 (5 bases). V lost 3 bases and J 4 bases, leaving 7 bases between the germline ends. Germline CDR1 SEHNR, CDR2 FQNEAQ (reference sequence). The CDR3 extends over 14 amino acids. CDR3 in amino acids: CASSLAGYNSPLHF. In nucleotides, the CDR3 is TGTGCCAGCAGCTTGGCAGGGTATAATTCACCCCTCCACTTT. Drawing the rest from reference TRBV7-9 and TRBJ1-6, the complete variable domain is DTGVSQNPRHKITKRGQNVTFRCDPISEHNRLYWYRQTLGQGPEFLTYFQNEAQLEKSRLLSDRFSAERPKGSFSTLEIQRTEQGDSAMYLCASSLAGYNSPLHFGNGTRLTVT.

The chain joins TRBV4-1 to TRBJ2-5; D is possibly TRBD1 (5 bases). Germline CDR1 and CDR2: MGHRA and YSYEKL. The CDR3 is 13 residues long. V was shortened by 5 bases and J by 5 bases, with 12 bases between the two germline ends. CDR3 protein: CASSTRQFETQYF. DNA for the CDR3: TGCGCCAGCAGCACCCGACAGTTTGAGACCCAGTACTTC.

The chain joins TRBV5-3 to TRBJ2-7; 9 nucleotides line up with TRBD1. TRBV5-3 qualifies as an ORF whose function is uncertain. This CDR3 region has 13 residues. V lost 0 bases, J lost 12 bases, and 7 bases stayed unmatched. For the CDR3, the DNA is TGTGCCAGAAGCTTGGCTATTGGGACAGGGACGTACTTC. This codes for CARSLAIGTGTYF.

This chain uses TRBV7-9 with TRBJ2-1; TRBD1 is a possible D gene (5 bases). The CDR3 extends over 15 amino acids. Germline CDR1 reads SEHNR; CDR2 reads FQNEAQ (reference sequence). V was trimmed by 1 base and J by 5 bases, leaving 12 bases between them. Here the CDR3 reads CASSLVWGRHNEQFF. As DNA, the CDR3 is TGTGCCAGCAGCTTAGTGTGGGGCAGACACAATGAGCAGTTCTTC.